This is a list of T cell receptor beta chains from one sample in a study of Ad26.COV2.S vaccination and SARS-CoV-2 variants. Method: immunoSEQ multiplex PCR; TCRdb's copy keeps in-frame clones and lacks some. The table records around 140,000 clones, about nine tenths of them present only once. The sequenced sample was peripheral blood, obtained after recovery from COVID-19. The receptor source for this set is a human donor who had recovered from COVID-19. Both conserved end residues are part of each CDR3.

CDR3 protein,V gene,J gene
CASSLPPELREAFF,TRBV28,TRBJ1-1
CASSQAVPYTGELFF,TRBV4-1,TRBJ2-2
CASSLSGTISGNTIYF,TRBV5-4,TRBJ1-3
CASSPGTGAIYEQYF,TRBV7-2,TRBJ2-7
CASRVLAGGPSNEQFF,TRBV2,TRBJ2-1
CASSPGQRTNEQFF,TRBV6-5,TRBJ2-1
CASSPGRVGDTEAFF,TRBV6-5,TRBJ1-1
CASRKSGVGIYEQYF,TRBV28,TRBJ2-7
CASSLGGGSGANVLTF,TRBV7-2,TRBJ2-6
CASSLEGLTDEQFF,TRBV5-4,TRBJ2-1
CASSFLVETQYF,TRBV12-3/TRBV12-4,TRBJ2-5
CASSYLARHNEQFF,TRBV6-2/TRBV6-3,TRBJ2-1
CASSDMAPRGRNTEAFF,TRBV25-1,TRBJ1-1
CASSLGQIISYNEQFF,TRBV7-9,TRBJ2-1
CATSDSRGNEQYF,TRBV24-1,TRBJ2-7
CATSEPGGASYNEQFF,TRBV24-1,TRBJ2-1
CASSLGTGINQPQHF,TRBV7-8,TRBJ1-5
CASSSPRTGKNGYTF,TRBV6-5,TRBJ1-2
CASSFFSGQPQHF,TRBV27,TRBJ1-5
CASRGLLREQYF,TRBV27,TRBJ2-7
CAWSDLTGELFF,TRBV2,TRBJ2-2
CSVSQGVNEQFF,TRBV29-1,TRBJ2-1
CASSLGGGKGYEQYF,TRBV7-2,TRBJ2-7
CASSSLGAYTQYF,TRBV7-2,TRBJ2-3
CASSQGRHYGYTF,TRBV5-1,TRBJ1-2
CASSYSKGGNTEAFF,TRBV6-5,TRBJ1-1
CASSSRGTTNTEAFF,TRBV6-2/TRBV6-3,TRBJ1-1
CASSPTGGTYNEQFF,TRBV7-2,TRBJ2-1
CASTPVRTEAFF,TRBV12-3/TRBV12-4,TRBJ1-1
CAWSVGQFYNEQFF,TRBV30,TRBJ2-1
CASSQDRRVGSPLHF,TRBV3-1/TRBV3-2,TRBJ1-6
CASSPIVSGVRAVVTGELFF,TRBV18,TRBJ2-2
CAISESGLGNTIYF,TRBV10-3,TRBJ1-3
CASSFGVRTVYSGNTIYF,TRBV5-6,TRBJ1-3
CASSLDGLNTEAFF,TRBV7-9,TRBJ1-1
CASSYIQGTYGYTF,TRBV6-2/TRBV6-3,TRBJ1-2
CASSGRGRYNEQFF,TRBV6-2/TRBV6-3,TRBJ2-1
CATSDFKEQGYNEQFF,TRBV24-1,TRBJ2-1
CASSDQAGQGLEGLFF,TRBV19,TRBJ1-4